Each of the 14 T cell receptor beta chains below was sequenced from the same sample in a study of T cells expressing NK-cell markers. TCRdb re-analyzed the 5' RACE reads; it lists each CDR3 protein once, without DNA. Recorded for this sample: 450,000 to 600,000 distinct CDR3 sequences. Sequencing was done on a sample of blood T cells: a sorted CD56 or NKG2C T cell subset, CD4+ or CD8+ T cells, or bulk PBMC T cells (not recorded which). Every receptor here comes from a man aged 18 to 35 in good health.

The V gene is TRBV11-2, the J gene TRBJ2-5; TCRdb picks TRBD2, but there is no DNA to check that call. This CDR3 has 14 amino acids. Germline loops: CDR1 SGHAT, CDR2 FQNNGV. The CDR3 reads CASSFRGRLETQYF. The whole variable domain, remainder taken from reference TRBV11-2 and TRBJ2-5, is EAGVAQSPRYKIIEKRQSVAFWCNPISGHATLYWYQQILGQGPKLLIQFQNNGVVDDSQLPKDRFSAERLKGVDSTLKIQPAKLEDSAVYLCASSFRGRLETQYFGPGTRLLVL.

The J gene is TRBJ2-1, the V gene TRBV20-1; no DNA is available, so the TRBD1 call from TCRdb remains unchecked. This CDR3 contains 14 residues. Germline loops: CDR1 DFQATT, CDR2 SNEGSKA (reference sequence). The chain's CDR3 is CSAPTGGSYNEQFF.

The J gene is TRBJ1-4, the V gene TRBV6-2 or TRBV6-3. The germline V gene encodes CDR1 MNHEY and CDR2 SVGEGT. This CDR3 comprises 15 residues. CDR3 in amino acids: CASSYEYATNEKLFF.

The V call is TRBV3-1, the J call TRBJ1-4. Per the germline V gene, CDR1 is LGHDT and CDR2 is YNNKEL (reference sequence). The CDR3 totals 12 residues. CDR3 in amino acids: CASSQGEEKLFF.

The chain is built from TRBV4-2 and TRBJ2-1. CDR1 is LGHNA and CDR2 is YNFKEQ in the germline V gene. There are 18 residues in the CDR3. CDR3 loop: CASSQDHGGEASYNEQFF.

This rearrangement joins TRBV5-1 to TRBJ2-7; with no DNA, the TCRdb D assignment of TRBD1 cannot be verified. Per the germline V gene, CDR1 is SGHRS and CDR2 is YFSETQ. CDR3 length equals 15 residues. The CDR3 reads CASSLDPRQGAEQYF.

CDR3 sequence reads: CATQGNQRAHNEQFF. The rearrangement uses TRBV28 and TRBJ2-1; the TRBD2 assignment by TCRdb is unverifiable without DNA. The germline gives CDR1 MDHEN, CDR2 SYDVKM. The CDR3 totals 15 residues.

CDR3 region: CASSRDRDRSTEAFF. V gene TRBV19 combines with J gene TRBJ1-1; TCRdb outputs TRBD1, but without DNA this stays unchecked. The CDR3 runs 15 residues. Germline CDR1 is LNHDA and CDR2 is SQIVND (reference sequence).

This chain links TRBV12-5 with TRBJ1-5. The germline V gene encodes CDR1 LGHNT and CDR2 FRNRAP. The CDR3 sequence is 13 residues long. This CDR3 is CASGLGSNQPQHF.

This CDR3 reads CSARDEGLAPRTDTQYF. The V and J genes are TRBV20-1 and TRBJ2-3; TCRdb's D call of TRBD2 is untestable without DNA. Germline V gene sequence: CDR1 DFQATT, CDR2 SNEGSKA (reference sequence). The CDR3 is made up of 17 amino acids.

The chain is built from TRBV7-3 and TRBJ2-2. CDR1 is SGHTA and CDR2 is FQGTGA in the germline V gene. CDR3 length: 15 amino acids. CDR3 sequence reads: CASSQIGDRTGELFF.

CDR3 region: CASSLWGSPRKLNEQFF. This chain uses TRBV5-6 with TRBJ2-1; TCRdb returns TRBD1, unconfirmable since there is no DNA. From germline, CDR1 is SGHDT and CDR2 YYEEEE. This CDR3 region has 17 residues.

This chain connects TRBV12-3 or TRBV12-4 to TRBJ2-7; TCRdb calls TRBD2, which cannot be checked without DNA. The CDR3 is made up of 14 amino acids. The CDR3 spells CASSSGAQTYEQYF.

The V gene is TRBV28, the J gene TRBJ1-2; the D call from TCRdb, TRBD1, cannot be confirmed without DNA. The CDR3 covers 14 residues. Germline CDR1 reads MDHEN; CDR2 reads SYDVKM. The CDR3 protein is CASGTGGENYGYTF.